A single sample is the source of the 21 T cell receptor beta chains below, sequenced in a study of blood T cell repertoires in COVID-19. The data were produced by immunoSEQ multiplex PCR, yet TCRdb's version contains in-frame clones alone and is incomplete. The sample includes approximately 230,000 clones, around 86% seen only once; the top ten take around 2.2%. Sequenced sample: peripheral blood. These receptors all come from a man younger than 40 who had recovered from COVID-19.

This chain links TRBV19 with TRBJ1-2; TRBD1 might be the D (6 bases). This CDR3 has 15 residues. V lost 6 bases and J lost 4, with 18 bases in between. Germline V gives CDR1 LNHDA, CDR2 SQIVND (reference sequence). CDR3 in DNA: TGTGCCAGTAGGTTCTCCGTTCAGGGGAGCTATGGCTACACCTTC. This encodes CASRFSVQGSYGYTF.

The table lists this clone with a few counts. The V call is TRBV19, the J call TRBJ1-2, with D maybe TRBD1 (6 bases). Germline V gene sequence: CDR1 LNHDA, CDR2 SQIVND (reference sequence). There are 15 residues in the CDR3. V lost 3 bases and J 3 bases, leaving 14 bases between the germline ends. CDR3 nucleotides: TGTGCCAGTAGTATCAAGACTCGACAGGACTATGGCTACACCTTC. This encodes CASSIKTRQDYGYTF.

This chain joins TRBV9 and TRBJ2-1, with D unresolved. Deletions cut 3 bases from V and 9 bases from J, with 13 bases between. CDR3 length: 13 residues. The germline gives CDR1 SGDLS, CDR2 YYNGEE. CDR3 amino acids: CASSERIASEQFF. For the CDR3, the DNA is TGTGCCAGCAGCGAGAGGATAGCATCTGAGCAGTTCTTC.

This chain links TRBV15 with TRBJ1-2, with 8 bases that match TRBD1. Germline CDR1 reads LNHNV; CDR2 reads YYDKDF (reference sequence). The CDR3 is made up of 16 amino acids. J gave up 7 bases and V 2 bases, and 12 bases lay outside the gene matches. The CDR3 loop reads CATSRQVDRGFGGYTF. The CDR3, as DNA: TGTGCCACCAGCAGACAGGTAGACAGGGGCTTCGGTGGCTACACCTTC.

This clone was picked up many times. The chain links TRBV5-1 to TRBJ1-6; tentative D call: TRBD1 (6 bases). This CDR3 region has 16 residues. Germline V lookup: CDR1 SGHRS, CDR2 YFSETQ. The germline V and J ends were trimmed by 4 bases and 5 bases, with 16 bases remaining between them. CDR3 sequence (DNA): TGCGCCAGCAGCCCCCAGGCAGGGGCGGATAATTCACCCCTCCACTTT. Translating gives CASSPQAGADNSPLHF.

V usage is TRBV11-3 and J usage is TRBJ1-6, with 8 positions matching TRBD1. This CDR3 has 14 amino acids. Looked up from germline, CDR1 is SGHNT and CDR2 is YENEEA. V lost 3 bases, J lost 8 bases, and 3 bases stayed unmatched. This chain's CDR3 is CASSLTGEYSPLHF. The CDR3 DNA sequence: TGTGCCAGCAGCTTGACAGGGGAGTATTCACCCCTCCACTTT.

The genes are TRBV4-2 and TRBJ1-5, with 8 bases aligning to TRBD1. The germline CDR1 and CDR2 sequences are LGHNA and YNFKEQ. There are 18 residues in the CDR3. J lost 0 bases, V lost 1 base, and 8 bases had no gene match. This CDR3 is CASSQAGQGGTSNQPQHF. CDR3 sequence (DNA): TGTGCCAGCAGCCAAGCTGGACAGGGAGGGACTAGCAATCAGCCCCAGCATTTT.

The chain carries TRBV9 and TRBJ2-2, with 11 bases that match TRBD1. Unmatched junction bases numbered 5, after V lost 4 bases and J lost 3 bases. Germline CDR1 is SGDLS and CDR2 is YYNGEE. The CDR3 contains 16 residues. The CDR3 DNA follows: TGTGCCAGCAGCAGAGGGACAGGGGGTTACACCGGGGAGCTGTTTTTT. Amino acid sequence: CASSRGTGGYTGELFF. Full variable domain (remainder filled in from reference TRBV9 and TRBJ2-2): DSGVTQTPKHLITATGQRVTLRCSPRSGDLSVYWYQQSLDQGLQFLIQYYNGEERAKGNILERFSAQQFPDLHSELNLSSLELGDSALYFCASSRGTGGYTGELFFGEGSRLTVL.

The chain joins TRBV18 to TRBJ2-3; 14 nucleotides agree with TRBD2. With V trimmed by 0 bases and J by 3 bases, 5 bases remained unmatched. Germline values: CDR1 KGHSH, CDR2 LQKENI. The CDR3 runs 18 residues. This CDR3 reads CASSPPGLAGATTDTQYF. In nucleotides, the CDR3 is TGTGCCAGCTCACCACCGGGACTAGCGGGGGCAACAACAGATACGCAGTATTTT.

The V and J genes are TRBV9 and TRBJ2-7; tentatively, D is TRBD1 (6 bases). CDR3 length equals 15 residues. Germline loops: CDR1 SGDLS, CDR2 YYNGEE. V was shortened by 0 bases and J by 0 bases, with 10 bases between the two germline ends. CDR3: CASSVETGSSYEQYF. The DNA for the CDR3 is TGTGCCAGCAGCGTAGAGACAGGTTCCTCCTACGAGCAGTACTTC.

V is TRBV2 and J is TRBJ2-2; 9 nucleotides line up with TRBD1. The CDR3 is made up of 14 amino acids. The germline gives CDR1 SNHLY, CDR2 FYNNEI. The V and J ends lost 10 bases and 7 bases, in that order; junction bases with no gene match: 10. DNA for the CDR3: TGTGCCACACTTCGGGACAGGGCTGGCGGGGAGCTGTTTTTT. Its protein is CATLRDRAGGELFF.

The table lists this clone with a few counts. This rearrangement joins TRBV30 to TRBJ2-4; D unresolved. Germline loops: CDR1 GTSNPN, CDR2 SVGIG (reference sequence). The CDR3 loop spans 11 amino acids. Trimming took off 0 bases at V and 8 bases at J, with 5 bases between the two ends. CDR3 nucleotides: TGTGCCTGGAGTGTATTAGACATTCAGTACTTC. It codes for CAWSVLDIQYF.

This clone was picked up a small number of times. This rearrangement joins TRBV19 to TRBJ2-1; 12 nucleotides match TRBD2. This CDR3 contains 16 residues. Germline lookup yields CDR1 LNHDA and CDR2 SQIVND (reference sequence). The trim removed 4 bases at V and 5 bases at J, leaving 6 bases unmatched. CDR3 nucleotides: TGTGCCAGTAGTACCGGACTAGCGGGGATCAACAATGAGCAGTTCTTC. Its protein product is CASSTGLAGINNEQFF.

V gene TRBV5-8 combines with J gene TRBJ2-7, with a weak D call TRBD1 (5 bases). Germline loops: CDR1 SGHTS, CDR2 YDEGEE. The CDR3 is 13 amino acids. The V gene lost 6 bases and the J gene lost 0 bases, with 10 bases spanning the gap. The CDR3 reads CASNPRVSYEQYF. The CDR3 region has the DNA TGTGCCAGCAATCCCAGGGTCTCCTACGAGCAGTACTTC.

This clone came up a few times. This sequence joins TRBV6-5 and TRBJ2-7, with 8 bases lining up with TRBD2. The CDR3 covers 15 residues. Germline loops: CDR1 MNHEY, CDR2 SVGAGI. Trimming at V came to 2 bases and at J to 2 bases, leaving 5 bases not matched to a gene. The CDR3, as DNA: TGTGCCAGCAGTTACGTCGGGGGGGGTACCTACGAGCAGTACTTC. This codes for CASSYVGGGTYEQYF.

Only a few counts were recorded for this clone. The V gene is TRBV7-2, the J gene TRBJ1-5; TRBD1 might be the D (6 bases). CDR3 length: 14 amino acids. V shed 6 bases and J shed 1 base, with 10 bases lying between them. From germline, CDR1 is SGHTA and CDR2 FQGNSA. The CDR3: CASSPQGSNQPQHF. CDR3 sequence (DNA): TGTGCCAGCAGTCCACAGGGAAGCAATCAGCCCCAGCATTTT.

This chain uses TRBV5-8 with TRBJ2-3, with 8 bases identical to TRBD2. From germline, CDR1 is SGHTS and CDR2 YDEGEE. The CDR3 totals 15 residues. Trimming took 2 bases from V and 3 from J; bases not matched to a gene: 5. CDR3 residues: CASSFGGGQTDTQYF. In DNA, the CDR3 is TGTGCCAGCAGCTTTGGCGGGGGGCAGACAGATACGCAGTATTTT.

The V and J genes are TRBV9 and TRBJ2-1; tentatively, D is TRBD1 (6 bases). Looked up from germline, CDR1 is SGDLS and CDR2 is YYNGEE. The CDR3 totals 12 residues. Trimming took 3 bases from V and 9 from J, leaving 10 bases between them. The CDR3 coding sequence is TGTGCCAGCAGCGCAGGGGTGAGTGAGCAGTTCTTC. This encodes CASSAGVSEQFF. The variable domain in full, with the rest retrieved from reference TRBV9 and TRBJ2-1, is DSGVTQTPKHLITATGQRVTLRCSPRSGDLSVYWYQQSLDQGLQFLIQYYNGEERAKGNILERFSAQQFPDLHSELNLSSLELGDSALYFCASSAGVSEQFFGPGTRLTVL.

V usage is TRBV4-2 and J usage is TRBJ1-6, with 7 bases that match TRBD1. This CDR3 has 16 amino acids. The germline V gene encodes CDR1 LGHNA and CDR2 YNFKEQ. The trim removed 1 base at V and 9 bases at J, leaving 9 bases unmatched. CDR3 in DNA: TGTGCCAGCAGCCAAGCCCCTACAGGGGCTGGTTCACCCCTCCACTTT. As protein: CASSQAPTGAGSPLHF.

The chain joins TRBV19 to TRBJ1-1, with D perhaps matching TRBD1 (5 bases). CDR3 length: 14 amino acids. V gave up 3 bases and J gave up 5 bases, with 13 bases separating them. Germline V lookup: CDR1 LNHDA, CDR2 SQIVND (reference sequence). Written as DNA, the CDR3 is TGTGCCAGTAGTATCAACTTACGGGGGACTGAAGCTTTCTTT. Protein sequence: CASSINLRGTEAFF.

The rearrangement links TRBV12-3 or TRBV12-4 to TRBJ1-6; D unclear. The CDR3 loop spans 12 amino acids. Trimming cost V 3 bases and J 7 bases, with 4 bases left between them. CDR3 residues: CASSFLNSPLHF. The CDR3 nucleotides are TGTGCCAGCAGTTTCTTAAATTCACCCCTCCACTTT.